The source of this T cell receptor (beta chain) is a study of shared clonotypes between healthy human individuals. Some clones are missing from TCRdb's copy, which holds only in-frame ones; the method was immunoSEQ multiplex PCR. The profile shows more than 500,000 clones, about 95% of them singletons. Positively selected for CCR7, the CD45RO-negative cells used as naive CD8 cells excluded terminally differentiated effector memory CD45RA+ cells. Study-level results: Larger estimated richness was generally seen in naive subsets than in memory subsets. Generation of non-shared clonotypes was less probable than generation of clonotypes shared by all four donors.

Comment on this clone: Its antigen is unidentified.

What was sequenced was naive CD8+ T cells sorted from blood. The sequence came from a woman in her 30s in good health.

CDR3 sequence (DNA): TGCGCCAGCAGCTCTTCGACAGGTCCGGGCACTGAAGCTTTCTTT. It translates to CASSSSTGPGTEAFF. The rearrangement links TRBV4-1 to TRBJ1-1; possibly TRBD1 for D (6 bases). This CDR3 contains 15 residues. Between the trimmed V and J ends, which lost 5 bases and 4 bases, there was a span of 17 bases. Per the germline V gene, CDR1 is MGHRA and CDR2 is YSYEKL.